The entry below describes one T cell receptor beta chain. Its antigen is unknown. Read data end 3 residues before the CDR3 end; the end is taken from the germline J gene. Using immunoSEQ multiplex PCR, the repertoire was profiled, and TCRdb retains in-frame clones only, with some absent. Recorded for this sample: about 44,000 clones. This entry comes from a study of T cells in women clearing cervical HPV infection. Study as a whole: Cases were women with histologically confirmed HPV16-related CIN3 or worse, including a couple of invasive cancers. General study results and limits: Richness differences could reflect unmeasured T-cell content per sample. A classifier using richness and V gene abundances reached an AUC of over 0.75. Cases carried less TRBV6-7 than controls: about 0.1% versus 0.15%.

There are 16 residues in the CDR3. The germline gives CDR1 DFQATT, CDR2 SNEGSKA (reference sequence). V trimming: 2 bases; J trimming: 4 bases; junction bases outside the gene matches: 7. Sequencing was done on a sample of blood buffy coat. The chain has TRBV20-1 and TRBJ2-1; 11 bases agree with TRBD2. This TCR was recovered from a woman between 18 and 75 years old with a cervical HPV16 infection that either progressed to CIN3+ or cleared (not recorded which). The CDR3 loop is CSARSSTSGVYNEQFF. Incomplete CDR3 DNA: TGCAGTGCTAGATCGTCGACTAGCGGGGTGTACAATGAG.